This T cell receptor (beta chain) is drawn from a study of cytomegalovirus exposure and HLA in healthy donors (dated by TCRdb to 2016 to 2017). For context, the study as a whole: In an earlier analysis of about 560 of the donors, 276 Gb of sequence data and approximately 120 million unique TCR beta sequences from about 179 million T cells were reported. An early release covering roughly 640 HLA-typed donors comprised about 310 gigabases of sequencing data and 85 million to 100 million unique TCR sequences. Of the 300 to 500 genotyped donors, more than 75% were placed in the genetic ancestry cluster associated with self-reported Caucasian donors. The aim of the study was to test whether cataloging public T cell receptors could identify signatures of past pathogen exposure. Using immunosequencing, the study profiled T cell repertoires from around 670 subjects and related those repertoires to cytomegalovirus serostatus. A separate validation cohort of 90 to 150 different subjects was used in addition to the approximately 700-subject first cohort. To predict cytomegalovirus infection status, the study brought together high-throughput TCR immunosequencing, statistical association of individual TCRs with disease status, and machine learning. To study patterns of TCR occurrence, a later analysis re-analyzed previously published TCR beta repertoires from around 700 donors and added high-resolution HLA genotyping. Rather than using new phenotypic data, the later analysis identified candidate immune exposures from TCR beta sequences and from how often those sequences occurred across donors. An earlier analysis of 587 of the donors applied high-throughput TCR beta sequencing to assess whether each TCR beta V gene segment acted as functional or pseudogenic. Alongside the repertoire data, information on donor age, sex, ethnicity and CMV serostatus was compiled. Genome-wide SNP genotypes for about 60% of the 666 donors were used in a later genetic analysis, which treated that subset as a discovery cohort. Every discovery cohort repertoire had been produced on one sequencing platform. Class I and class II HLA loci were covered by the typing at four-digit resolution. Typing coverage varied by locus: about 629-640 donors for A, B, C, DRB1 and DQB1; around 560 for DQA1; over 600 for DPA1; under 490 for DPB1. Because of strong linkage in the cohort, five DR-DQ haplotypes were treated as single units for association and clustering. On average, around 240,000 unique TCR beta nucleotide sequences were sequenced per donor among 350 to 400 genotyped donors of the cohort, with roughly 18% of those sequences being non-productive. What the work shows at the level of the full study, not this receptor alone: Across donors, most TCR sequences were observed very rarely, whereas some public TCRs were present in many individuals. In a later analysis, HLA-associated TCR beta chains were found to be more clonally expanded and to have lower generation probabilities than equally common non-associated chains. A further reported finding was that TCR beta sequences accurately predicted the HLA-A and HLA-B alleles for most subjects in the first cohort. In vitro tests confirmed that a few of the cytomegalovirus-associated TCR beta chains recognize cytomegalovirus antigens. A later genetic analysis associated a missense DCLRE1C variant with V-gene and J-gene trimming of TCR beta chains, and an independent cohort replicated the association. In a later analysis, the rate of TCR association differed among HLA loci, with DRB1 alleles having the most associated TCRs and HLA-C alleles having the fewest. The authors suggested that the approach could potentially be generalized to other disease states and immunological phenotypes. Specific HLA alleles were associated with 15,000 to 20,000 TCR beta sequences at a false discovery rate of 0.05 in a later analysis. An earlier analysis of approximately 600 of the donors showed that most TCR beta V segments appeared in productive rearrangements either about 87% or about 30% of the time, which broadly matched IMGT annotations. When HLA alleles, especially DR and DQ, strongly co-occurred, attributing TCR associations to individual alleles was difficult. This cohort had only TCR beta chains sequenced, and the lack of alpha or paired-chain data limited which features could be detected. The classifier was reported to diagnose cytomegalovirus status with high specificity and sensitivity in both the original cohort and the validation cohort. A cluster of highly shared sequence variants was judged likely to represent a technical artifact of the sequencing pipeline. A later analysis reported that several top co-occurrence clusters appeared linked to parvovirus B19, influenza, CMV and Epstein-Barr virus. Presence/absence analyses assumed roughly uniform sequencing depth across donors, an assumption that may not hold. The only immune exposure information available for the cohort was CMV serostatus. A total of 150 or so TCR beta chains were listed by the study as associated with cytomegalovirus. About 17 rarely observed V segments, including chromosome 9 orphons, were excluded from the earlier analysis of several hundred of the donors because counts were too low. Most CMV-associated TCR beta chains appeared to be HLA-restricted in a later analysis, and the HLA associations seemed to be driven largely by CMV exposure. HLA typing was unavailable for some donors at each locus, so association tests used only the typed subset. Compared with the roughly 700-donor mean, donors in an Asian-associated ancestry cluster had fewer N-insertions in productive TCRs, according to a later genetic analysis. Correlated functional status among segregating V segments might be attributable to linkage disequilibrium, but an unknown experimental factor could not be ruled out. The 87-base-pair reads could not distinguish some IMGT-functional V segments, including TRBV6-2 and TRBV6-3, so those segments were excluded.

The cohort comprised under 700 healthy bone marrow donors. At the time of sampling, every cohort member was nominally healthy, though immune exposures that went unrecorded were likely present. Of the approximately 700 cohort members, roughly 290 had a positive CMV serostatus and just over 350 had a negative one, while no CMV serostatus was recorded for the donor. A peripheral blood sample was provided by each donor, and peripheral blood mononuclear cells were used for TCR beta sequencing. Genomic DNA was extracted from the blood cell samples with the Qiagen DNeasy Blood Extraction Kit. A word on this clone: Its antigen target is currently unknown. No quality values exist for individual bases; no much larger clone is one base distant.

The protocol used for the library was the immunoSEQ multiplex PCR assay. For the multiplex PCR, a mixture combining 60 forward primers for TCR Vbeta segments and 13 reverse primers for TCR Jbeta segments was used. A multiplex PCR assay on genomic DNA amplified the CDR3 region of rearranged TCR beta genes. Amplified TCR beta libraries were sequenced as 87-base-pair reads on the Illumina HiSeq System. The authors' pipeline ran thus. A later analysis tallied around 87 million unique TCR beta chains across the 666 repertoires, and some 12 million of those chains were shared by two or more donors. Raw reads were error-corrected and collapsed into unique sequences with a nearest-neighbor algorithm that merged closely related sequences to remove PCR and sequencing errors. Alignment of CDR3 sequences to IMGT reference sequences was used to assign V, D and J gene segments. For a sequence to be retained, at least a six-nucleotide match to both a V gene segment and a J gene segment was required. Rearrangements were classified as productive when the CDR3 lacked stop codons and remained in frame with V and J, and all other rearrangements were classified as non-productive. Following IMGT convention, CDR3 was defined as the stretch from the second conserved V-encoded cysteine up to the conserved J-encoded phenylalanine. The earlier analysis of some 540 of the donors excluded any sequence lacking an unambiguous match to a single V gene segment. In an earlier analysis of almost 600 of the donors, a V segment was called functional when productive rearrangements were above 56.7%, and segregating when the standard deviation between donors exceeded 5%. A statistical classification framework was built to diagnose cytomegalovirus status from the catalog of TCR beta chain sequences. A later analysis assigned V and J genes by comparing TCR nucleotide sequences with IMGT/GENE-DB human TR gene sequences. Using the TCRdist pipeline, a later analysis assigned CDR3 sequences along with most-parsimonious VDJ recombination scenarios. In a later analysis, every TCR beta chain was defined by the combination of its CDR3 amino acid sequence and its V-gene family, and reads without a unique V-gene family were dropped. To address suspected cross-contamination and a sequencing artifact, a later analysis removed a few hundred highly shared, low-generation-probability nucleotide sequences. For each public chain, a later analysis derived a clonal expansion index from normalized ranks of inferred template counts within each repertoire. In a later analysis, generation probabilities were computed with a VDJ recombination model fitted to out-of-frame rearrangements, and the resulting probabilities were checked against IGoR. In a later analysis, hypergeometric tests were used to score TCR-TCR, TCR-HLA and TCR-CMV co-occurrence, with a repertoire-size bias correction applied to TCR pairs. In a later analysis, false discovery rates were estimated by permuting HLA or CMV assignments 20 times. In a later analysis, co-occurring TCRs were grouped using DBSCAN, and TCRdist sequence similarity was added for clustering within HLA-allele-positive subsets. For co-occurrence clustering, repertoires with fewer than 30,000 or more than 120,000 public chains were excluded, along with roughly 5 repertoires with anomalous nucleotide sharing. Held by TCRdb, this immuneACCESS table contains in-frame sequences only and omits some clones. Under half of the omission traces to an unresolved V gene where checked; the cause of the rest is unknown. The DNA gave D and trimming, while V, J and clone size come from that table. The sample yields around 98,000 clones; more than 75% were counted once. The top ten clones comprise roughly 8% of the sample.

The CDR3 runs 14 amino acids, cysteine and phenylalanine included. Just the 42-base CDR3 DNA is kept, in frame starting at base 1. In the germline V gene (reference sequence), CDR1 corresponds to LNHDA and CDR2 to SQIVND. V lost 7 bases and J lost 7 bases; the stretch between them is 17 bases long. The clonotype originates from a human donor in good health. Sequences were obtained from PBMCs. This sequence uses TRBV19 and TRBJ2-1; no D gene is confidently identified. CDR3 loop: CASNPFGVRNEQFF. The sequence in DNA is TGTGCCAGTAATCCGTTCGGAGTCCGGAATGAGCAGTTCTTC.